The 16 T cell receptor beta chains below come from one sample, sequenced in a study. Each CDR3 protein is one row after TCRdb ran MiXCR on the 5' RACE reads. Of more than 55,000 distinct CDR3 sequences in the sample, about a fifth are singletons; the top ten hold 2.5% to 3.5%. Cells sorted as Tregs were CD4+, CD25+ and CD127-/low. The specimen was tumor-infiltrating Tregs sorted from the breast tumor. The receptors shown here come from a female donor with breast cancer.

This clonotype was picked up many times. Written as DNA, the CDR3 is TGTGCCAGCAGCTCGCGGCCGAGCGGGGGCGAGCAGTACTTC. This sequence encodes CASSSRPSGGEQYF. V gene TRBV7-9 combines with J gene TRBJ2-7; 8 bases line up with TRBD2. V dropped 4 bases and J dropped 6; count of bases not matched to a gene: 8. Germline lookup yields CDR1 SEHNR and CDR2 FQNEAQ (reference sequence). This CDR3 has 14 amino acids.

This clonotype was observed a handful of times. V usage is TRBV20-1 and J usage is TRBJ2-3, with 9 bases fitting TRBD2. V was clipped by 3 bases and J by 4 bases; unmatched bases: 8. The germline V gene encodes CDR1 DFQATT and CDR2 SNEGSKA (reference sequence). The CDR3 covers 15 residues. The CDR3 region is CSASSSRGGPDTQYF. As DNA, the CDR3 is TGCAGTGCTAGTTCTTCGCGGGGGGGCCCAGATACGCAGTATTTT.

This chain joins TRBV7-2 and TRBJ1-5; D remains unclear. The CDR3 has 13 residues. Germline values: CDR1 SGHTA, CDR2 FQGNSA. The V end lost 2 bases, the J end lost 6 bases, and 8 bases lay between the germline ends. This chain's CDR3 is CASSLQSGQPQHF. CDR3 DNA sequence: TGTGCCAGCAGCTTACAGTCAGGTCAGCCCCAGCATTTT.

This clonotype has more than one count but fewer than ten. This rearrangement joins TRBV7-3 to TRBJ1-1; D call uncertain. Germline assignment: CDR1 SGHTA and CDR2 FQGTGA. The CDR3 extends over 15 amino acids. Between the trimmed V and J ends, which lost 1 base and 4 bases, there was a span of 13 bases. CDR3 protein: CASSLNSQTGTEAFF. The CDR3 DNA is TGTGCCAGCAGCTTAAATAGCCAGACTGGCACTGAAGCTTTCTTT.

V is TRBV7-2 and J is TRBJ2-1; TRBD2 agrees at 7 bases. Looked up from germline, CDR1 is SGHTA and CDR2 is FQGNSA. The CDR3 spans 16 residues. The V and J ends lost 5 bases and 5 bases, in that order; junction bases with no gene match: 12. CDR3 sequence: CASSPAMGGGNNEQFF. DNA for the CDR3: TGTGCCAGCAGCCCAGCTATGGGGGGGGGAAACAATGAGCAGTTCTTC.

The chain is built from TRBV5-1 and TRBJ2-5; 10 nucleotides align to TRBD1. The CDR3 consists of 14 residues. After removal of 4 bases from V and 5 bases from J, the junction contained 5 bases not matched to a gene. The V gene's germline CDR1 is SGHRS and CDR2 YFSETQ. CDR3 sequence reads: CASSTGTGDETQYF. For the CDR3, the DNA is TGCGCCAGCAGCACCGGGACAGGGGATGAGACCCAGTACTTC. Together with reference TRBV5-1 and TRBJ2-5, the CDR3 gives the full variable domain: KAGVTQTPRYLIKTRGQQVTLSCSPISGHRSVSWYQQTPGQGLQFLFEYFSETQRNKGNFPGRFSGRQFSNSRSEMNVSTLELGDSALYLCASSTGTGDETQYFGPGTRLLVL.

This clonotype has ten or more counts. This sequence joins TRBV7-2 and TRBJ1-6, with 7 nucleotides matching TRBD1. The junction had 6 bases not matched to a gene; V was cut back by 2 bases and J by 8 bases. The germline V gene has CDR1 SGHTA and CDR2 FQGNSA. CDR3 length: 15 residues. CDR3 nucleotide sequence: TGTGCCAGCAGCTTACGCAAAGACAGGGATTCACCCCTCCACTTT. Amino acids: CASSLRKDRDSPLHF.

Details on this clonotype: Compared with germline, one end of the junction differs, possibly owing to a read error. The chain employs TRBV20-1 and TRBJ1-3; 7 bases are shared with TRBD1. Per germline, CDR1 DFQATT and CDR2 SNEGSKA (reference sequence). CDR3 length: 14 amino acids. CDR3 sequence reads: CRARDPGQGNTIYF. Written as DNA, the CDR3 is TGCAGGGCTAGAGATCCGGGACAGGGAAACACCATATATTTT.

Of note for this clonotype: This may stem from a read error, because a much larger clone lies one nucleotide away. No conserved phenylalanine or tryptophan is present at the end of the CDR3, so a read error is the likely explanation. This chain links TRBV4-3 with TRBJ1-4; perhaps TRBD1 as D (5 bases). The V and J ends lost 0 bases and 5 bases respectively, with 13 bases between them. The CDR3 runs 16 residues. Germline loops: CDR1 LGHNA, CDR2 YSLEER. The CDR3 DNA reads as TGCGCCAGCAGCCAAGATCAAGGGGCCAACAATGAAAAACTGTTTTTA. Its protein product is CASSQDQGANNEKLFL.

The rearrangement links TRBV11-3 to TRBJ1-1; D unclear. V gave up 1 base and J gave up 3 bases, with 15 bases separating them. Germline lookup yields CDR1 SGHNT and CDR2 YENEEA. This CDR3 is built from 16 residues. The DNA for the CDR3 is TGTGCCAGCAGCTTAGGGTCAGTTTGGGGTCACACTGAAGCTTTCTTT. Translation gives CASSLGSVWGHTEAFF.

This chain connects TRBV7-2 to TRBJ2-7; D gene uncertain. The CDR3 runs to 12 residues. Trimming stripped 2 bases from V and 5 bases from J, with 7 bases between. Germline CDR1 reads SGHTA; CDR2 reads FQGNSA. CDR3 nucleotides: TGTGCCAGCAGCTTACTGTTTAACGAGCAGTACTTC. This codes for CASSLLFNEQYF. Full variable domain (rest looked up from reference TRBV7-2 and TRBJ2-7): GAGVSQSPSNKVTEKGKDVELRCDPISGHTALYWYRQSLGQGLEFLIYFQGNSAPDKSGLPSDRFSAERTGGSVSTLTIQRTQQEDSAVYLCASSLLFNEQYFGPGTRLTVT.

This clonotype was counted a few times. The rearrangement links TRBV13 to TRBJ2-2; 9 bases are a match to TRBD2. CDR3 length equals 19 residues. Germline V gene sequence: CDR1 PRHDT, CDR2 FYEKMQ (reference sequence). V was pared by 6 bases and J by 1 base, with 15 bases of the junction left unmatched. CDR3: CASSQEGLAGSLNTGELFF. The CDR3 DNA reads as TGTGCCAGCAGTCAAGAAGGGCTAGCGGGATCGCTGAACACCGGGGAGCTGTTTTTT.

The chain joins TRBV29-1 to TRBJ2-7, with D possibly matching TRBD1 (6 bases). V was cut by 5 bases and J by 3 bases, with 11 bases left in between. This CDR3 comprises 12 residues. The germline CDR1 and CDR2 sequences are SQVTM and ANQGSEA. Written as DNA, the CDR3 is TGCAGCGTTCAGACAGGATTCTACGAGCAGTACTTC. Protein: CSVQTGFYEQYF.

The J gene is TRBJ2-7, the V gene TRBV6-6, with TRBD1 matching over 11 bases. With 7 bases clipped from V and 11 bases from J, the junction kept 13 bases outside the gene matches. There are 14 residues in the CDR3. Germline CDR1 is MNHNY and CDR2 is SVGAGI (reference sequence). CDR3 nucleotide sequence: TGTGCCAGCACCTCCAGCGGGGACAGGGGGGTTGAGTACTTC. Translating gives CASTSSGDRGVEYF.

CDR3 sequence reads: CASSLVGEGAFF. In nucleotides, the CDR3 is TGTGCCAGCAGCTTAGTTGGGGAGGGAGCTTTCTTT. The chain links TRBV7-9 to TRBJ1-1; no clear D gene. This CDR3 contains 12 residues. Germline CDR1 SEHNR, CDR2 FQNEAQ (reference sequence). Trimming stripped 1 base from V and 10 bases from J, with 10 bases between.

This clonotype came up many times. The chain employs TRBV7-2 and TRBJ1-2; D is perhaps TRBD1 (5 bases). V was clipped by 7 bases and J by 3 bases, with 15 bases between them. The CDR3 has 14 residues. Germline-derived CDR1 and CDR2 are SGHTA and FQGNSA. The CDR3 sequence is CASTPRRGDYGYTF. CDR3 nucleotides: TGTGCCAGCACCCCAAGGAGGGGAGACTATGGCTACACCTTC.